These 11 T cell receptor beta chains originate from one sample sequenced in a study of T-cell reconstitution after alpha-beta-depleted transplantation in children. Preparation of the TCRbeta library used unique molecular identifiers. Via MiXCR, TCRdb re-called the PCR reads, giving one row per CDR3 protein. The sample consists of about 460,000 distinct CDR3 sequences, about 10% of them appearing once. The source material was PBMCs, mostly from graft donor cells, sampled 180 days after TCRalphabeta/CD19-depleted stem cell transplant. The receptor set was obtained from a female patient aged 2-9 years who had a stem cell transplant for aplastic anemia, so the T cells may come from the graft donor.

V gene TRBV25-1 combines with J gene TRBJ2-5; no reliable D call. The CDR3 is made up of 15 amino acids. The V gene lost 0 bases and the J gene lost 5 bases, with 13 bases spanning the gap. Germline V gives CDR1 MGHDK, CDR2 SYGVNS. The CDR3 nucleotides read TGTGCCAGCAGTGAATATCGTAAGGGTCTGGAGACCCAGTACTTC. Protein: CASSEYRKGLETQYF. The variable domain in full, with the rest retrieved from reference TRBV25-1 and TRBJ2-5, is EADIYQTPRYLVIGTGKKITLECSQTMGHDKMYWYQQDPGMELHLIHYSYGVNSTEKGDLSSESTVSRIRTEHFPLTLESARPSHTSQYLCASSEYRKGLETQYFGPGTRLLVL.

The CDR3 sequence is CAISESRQGSETQYF. CDR3 nucleotides: TGTGCCATCAGTGAGTCGCGACAGGGGTCAGAGACCCAGTACTTC. The chain carries TRBV10-3 and TRBJ2-5; 8 bases match TRBD1. The V and J ends lost 0 bases and 4 bases, in that order; junction bases with no gene match: 4. CDR3 length: 15 amino acids. Germline CDR1 is ENHRY and CDR2 is SYGVKD.

In this sample, this clonotype turned up many times. This chain connects TRBV20-1 to TRBJ2-2; 9 bases are shared with TRBD1. There are 15 residues in the CDR3. CDR1 is DFQATT and CDR2 is SNEGSKA in the germline V gene (reference sequence). J lost 5 bases, V lost 5 bases, and 9 bases had no gene match. The DNA for the CDR3 is TGCAGTGCTTTAGAGGGACAGGGAGCGACCGGGGAGCTGTTTTTT. As protein: CSALEGQGATGELFF.

V is TRBV10-3 and J is TRBJ2-7; no clear D gene. The CDR3 extends over 12 amino acids. Trimming removed 5 bases from V and 2 bases from J, with 7 bases in between. The germline CDR1 and CDR2 sequences are ENHRY and SYGVKD. The CDR3 coding sequence is TGTGCCATCAGTCCCAGCGCCTACGAGCAGTACTTC. This codes for CAISPSAYEQYF.

This clonotype has just a few counts. The rearrangement links TRBV5-1 to TRBJ2-3; D not certain. Per germline, CDR1 SGHRS and CDR2 YFSETQ. This CDR3 has 15 residues. The V end was cut by 2 bases, the J end by 0 bases, with 10 bases between. CDR3 in DNA: TGCGCCAGCAGCTTTCCGTTGAGAAGCACAGATACGCAGTATTTT. It translates to CASSFPLRSTDTQYF.

The table lists this clonotype with a few counts. The V gene is TRBV20-1, the J gene TRBJ2-7; D is undetermined. Trimming took off 0 bases at V and 3 bases at J, with 12 bases between the two ends. Germline CDR1 reads DFQATT; CDR2 reads SNEGSKA (reference sequence). The CDR3 contains 14 residues. CDR3 nucleotides: TGCAGTGCTAGAGATCGGAGCCCCCACTACGAGCAGTACTTC. Its protein product is CSARDRSPHYEQYF.

This rearrangement joins TRBV27 to TRBJ1-3; tentative D call: TRBD1 (5 bases). The germline gives CDR1 MNHEY, CDR2 SMNVEV (reference sequence). Trimming left V 4 bases short and J 3 bases short, with 19 bases between. The CDR3 runs 17 residues. The CDR3 nucleotides read TGTGCCAGCAGTTCCACGGTCTTGCCGGGGCGTGGAAACACCATATATTTT. This translates into CASSSTVLPGRGNTIYF.

This chain connects TRBV30 to TRBJ2-1; D is uncertain. This CDR3 spans 16 amino acids. Trimming shortened V by 2 bases and J by 0 bases, and 14 bases separated the two germline ends. Per germline, CDR1 GTSNPN and CDR2 SVGIG (reference sequence). The DNA for the CDR3 is TGTGCCTGGAGTCCGAAAGGAACGAGCTCCTACAATGAGCAGTTCTTC. This translates into CAWSPKGTSSYNEQFF. Together with reference TRBV30 and TRBJ2-1, the CDR3 gives the full variable domain: SQTIHQWPATLVQPVGSPLSLECTVEGTSNPNLYWYRQAAGRGLQLLFYSVGIGQISSEVPQNLSASRPQDRQFILSSKKLLLSDSGFYLCAWSPKGTSSYNEQFFGPGTRLTVL.

The chain uses TRBV12-3 or TRBV12-4 and TRBJ2-1; maybe TRBD2 (5 bases). The CDR3 has 16 amino acids. Trimming left V 2 bases short and J 5 bases short, with 16 bases between. Here the CDR3 reads CASSLSGSNFHNEQFF. The CDR3, as DNA: TGTGCCAGCAGTTTATCGGGGTCCAATTTTCACAATGAGCAGTTCTTC.

This clonotype was seen many times. This chain connects TRBV24-1 to TRBJ2-4; TRBD2 matches at 9 bases. Germline lookup yields CDR1 KGHDR and CDR2 SFDVKD. The CDR3 spans 19 residues. Trimming cost V 0 bases and J 0 bases; bases outside gene matches: 8. Here the CDR3 DNA reads TGTGCCACCAGTGATTTGGTTAGCGGGAGCAAGGGAGCCAAAAACATTCAGTACTTC. This translates into CATSDLVSGSKGAKNIQYF.

As for this clonotype: This is likely a read error, given that the CDR3 carries no conserved phenylalanine or tryptophan at its end. V and J are TRBV7-2 and TRBJ2-5; TRBD1 matches 8 bases. The CDR3 extends over 15 amino acids. Germline CDR1 and CDR2: SGHTA and FQGNSA. Trimming cost V 0 bases and J 5 bases; bases outside gene matches: 5. The CDR3 region is CASSLAAGGRETQYL. The CDR3 nucleotides are TGTGCCAGCAGCTTAGCTGCAGGGGGCCGGGAGACCCAGTACCTC.